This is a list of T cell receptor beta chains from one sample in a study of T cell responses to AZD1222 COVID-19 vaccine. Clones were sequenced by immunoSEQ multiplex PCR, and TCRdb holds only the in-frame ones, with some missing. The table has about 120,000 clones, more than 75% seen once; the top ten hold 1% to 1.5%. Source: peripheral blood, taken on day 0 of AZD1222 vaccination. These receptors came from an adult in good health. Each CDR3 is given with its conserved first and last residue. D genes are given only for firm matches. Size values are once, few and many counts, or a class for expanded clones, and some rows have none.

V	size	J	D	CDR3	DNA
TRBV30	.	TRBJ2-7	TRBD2	CAWTPRLAGGVVEQYF	TGTGCCTGGACCCCGAGGCTAGCGGGGGGCGTTGTAGAGCAGTACTTC
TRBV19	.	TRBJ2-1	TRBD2	CASRIVSGGDNEQFF	TGTGCCAGTAGAATAGTTAGCGGGGGTGACAATGAGCAGTTCTTC
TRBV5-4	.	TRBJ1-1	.	CASSFPNTEAFF	TGTGCCAGCAGCTTTCCAAACACTGAAGCTTTCTTT
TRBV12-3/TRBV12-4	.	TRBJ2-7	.	CASSLGGRQYF	TGTGCCAGCAGTTTAGGGGGCAGGCAGTACTTC
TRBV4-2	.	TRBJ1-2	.	CASSPDGANYGYTF	TGTGCCAGCAGCCCGGACGGAGCTAACTATGGCTACACCTTC
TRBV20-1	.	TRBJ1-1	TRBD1	CSASPGTGALMNTEAFF	TGCAGTGCTAGTCCCGGGACAGGGGCTCTCATGAACACTGAAGCTTTCTTT
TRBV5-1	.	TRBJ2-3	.	CASSLNTDTQYF	TGCGCCAGCAGCTTGAATACAGATACGCAGTATTTT
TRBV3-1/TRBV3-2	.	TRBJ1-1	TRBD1	CASSLGTGPTEAFF	TGTGCCAGCAGCCTCGGGACAGGGCCTACTGAAGCTTTCTTT
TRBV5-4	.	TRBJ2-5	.	CASSLDRYQETQYF	TGTGCCAGCAGCTTAGACAGGTACCAAGAGACCCAGTACTTC
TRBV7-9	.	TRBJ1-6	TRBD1	CASSSPGQEGSPLHF	TGTGCCAGCAGCTCCCCGGGACAGGAGGGTTCACCCCTCCACTTT
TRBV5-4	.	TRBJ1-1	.	CASSLVGFNTEAFF	TGTGCCAGCAGCTTGGTGGGGTTTAACACTGAAGCTTTCTTT
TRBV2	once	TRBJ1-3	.	CASTSGIGNTIYF	TGTGCCAGCACGTCAGGGATTGGAAACACCATATATTTT
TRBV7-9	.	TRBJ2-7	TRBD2	CASGPLRGLSYEQYF	TGTGCCAGCGGGCCCTTGCGGGGGTTGTCCTACGAGCAGTACTTC
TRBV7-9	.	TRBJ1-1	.	CASSLQGNTEAFF	TGTGCCAGCAGCTTACAGGGTAACACTGAAGCTTTCTTT
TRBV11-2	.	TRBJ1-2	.	CASSLYLTPYGYTF	TGTGCCAGCAGCTTATATTTGACGCCTTATGGCTACACCTTC
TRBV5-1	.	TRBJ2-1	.	CASRIYNEQFF	TGCGCCAGCAGGATCTACAATGAGCAGTTCTTC
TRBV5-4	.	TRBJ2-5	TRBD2	CASSLGTSGKETQYF	TGTGCCAGCAGCTTGGGGACTAGCGGCAAAGAGACCCAGTACTTC
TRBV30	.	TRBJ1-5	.	CAWGGGVGNQPQHF	TGTGCCTGGGGTGGGGGCGTTGGCAATCAGCCCCAGCATTTT
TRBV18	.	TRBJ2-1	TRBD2	CASSLERGGYNEQFF	TGTGCCAGCTCACTCGAGCGGGGGGGATACAATGAGCAGTTCTTC
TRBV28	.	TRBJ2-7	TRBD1	CASREMGTETTYEQYF	TGTGCCAGCAGAGAAATGGGGACAGAAACTACCTACGAGCAGTACTTC
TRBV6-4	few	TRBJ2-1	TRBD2	CATSGGETANEQFF	TGTGCCACCTCGGGAGGGGAGACAGCGAATGAGCAGTTCTTC
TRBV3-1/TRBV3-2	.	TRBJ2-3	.	CASIQRWGQIFSTDTQYF	TGTGCCAGCATACAACGTTGGGGGCAAATTTTTAGCACAGATACGCAGTATTTT
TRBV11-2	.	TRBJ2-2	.	CASTNTGELFF	TGTGCCAGCACCAACACCGGGGAGCTGTTTTTT
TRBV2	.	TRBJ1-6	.	CASSEEPGPGNSPLHF	TGTGCCAGCAGTGAGGAACCCGGGCCGGGGAATTCACCCCTCCACTTT
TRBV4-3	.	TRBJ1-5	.	CASSQGGGDTFQPQHF	TGCGCCAGCAGCCAAGGTGGGGGCGATACCTTTCAGCCCCAGCATTTT
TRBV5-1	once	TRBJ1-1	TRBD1	CASSLLRGRENTEAFF	TGCGCCAGCAGCTTGCTCAGGGGGCGAGAGAACACTGAAGCTTTCTTT
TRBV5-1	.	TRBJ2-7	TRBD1	CASSLADRTWDF	TGCGCCAGCAGCTTGGCGGACAGGACGTGGGACTTC
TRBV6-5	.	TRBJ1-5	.	CASSYSKYGGNQPQHF	TGTGCCAGCAGTTACTCGAAGTATGGAGGCAATCAGCCCCAGCATTTT
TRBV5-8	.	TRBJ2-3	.	CASSLGQGPDTQYF	TGTGCCAGCAGCTTGGGCCAGGGGCCAGATACGCAGTATTTT